This T cell receptor beta chain was documented in a study of beta chain features in type 1 diabetes. Study-level background: Healthy donors and patients had similar age, gender and cell yields.

Sequenced material consisted of expressed TCRB transcripts (all of the isolated RNA was reverse transcribed). Using immunoSEQ multiplex PCR, the repertoire was profiled, and TCRdb retains in-frame clones only, with some absent. Of 130,000 to 150,000 clones listed, 10% to 15% are singletons. CDR3 length: 15 residues. Trimming removed 1 base from V and 7 bases from J, with 11 bases in between. Germline CDR1 MGHRA, CDR2 YSYEKL. About this clone: As yet, its antigen is unknown.

CD45RO/CCR7/CD25/CD127/CD95/CD27 staining was used to isolate CD4+ naive, central memory, regulatory and stem cell-like memory cells by sorting. Study findings and constraints: Using cDNA template may skew counts toward highly expressing activated cells. All four CD4+ subsets from Type 1 diabetes patients carried moderately but significantly shorter TCRB CDR3s. More deletions and fewer insertions at VDJ junctions were found in patients with type 1 diabetes.

This TCR came from a man aged 18-30 years with type 1 diabetes. Sequenced: central memory CD4+ T cells from blood. This chain connects TRBV4-1 to TRBJ1-6; D unresolved. CDR3: CASSQGNTENSPLHF. For the CDR3, the DNA is TGCGCCAGCAGCCAAGGGAATACGGAGAATTCACCCCTCCACTTT.